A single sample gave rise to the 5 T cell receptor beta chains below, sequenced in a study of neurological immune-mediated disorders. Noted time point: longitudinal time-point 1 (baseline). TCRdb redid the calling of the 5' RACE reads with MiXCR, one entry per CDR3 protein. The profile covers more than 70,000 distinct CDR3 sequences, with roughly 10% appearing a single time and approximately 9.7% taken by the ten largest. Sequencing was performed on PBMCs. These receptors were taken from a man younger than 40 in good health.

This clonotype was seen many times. The CDR3 region is CATRVGQSSYEQYF. In DNA form, the CDR3 reads TGTGCCACCCGGGTTGGGCAGAGCTCCTACGAGCAGTACTTC. The chain is built from TRBV4-2 and TRBJ2-7, with unresolved D. The CDR3 loop spans 14 amino acids. Deletions cut 10 bases from V and 0 bases from J, with 16 bases between. Germline assignment: CDR1 LGHNA and CDR2 YNFKEQ.

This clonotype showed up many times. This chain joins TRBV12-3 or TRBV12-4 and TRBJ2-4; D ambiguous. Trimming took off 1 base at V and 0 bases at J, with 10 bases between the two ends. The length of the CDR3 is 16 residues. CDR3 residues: CASSLEAGRAKNIQYF. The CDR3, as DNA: TGTGCCAGCAGTTTAGAGGCAGGAAGAGCCAAAAACATTCAGTACTTC.

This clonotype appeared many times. CDR3 DNA: TGCGCCAGTACAGGGGCTAACTATGGCTACACCTTC. Translated, it gives CASTGANYGYTF. The chain joins TRBV5-1 to TRBJ1-2, with 7 positions matching TRBD1. The CDR3 spans 12 residues. V was pared by 8 bases and J by 0 bases, with 1 base of the junction left unmatched. CDR1 is SGHRS and CDR2 is YFSETQ in the germline V gene.

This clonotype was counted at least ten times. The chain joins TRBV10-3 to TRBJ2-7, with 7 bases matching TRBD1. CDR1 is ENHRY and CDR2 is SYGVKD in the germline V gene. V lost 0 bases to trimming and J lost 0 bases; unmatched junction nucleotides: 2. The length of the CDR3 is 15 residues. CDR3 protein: CAISESHRGSYEQYF. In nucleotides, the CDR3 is TGTGCCATCAGTGAGTCCCACAGGGGCTCCTACGAGCAGTACTTC.

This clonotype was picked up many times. The CDR3 spells CAISESGPIITYEQYF. As DNA, the CDR3 is TGTGCCATCAGTGAGTCGGGACCGATAATTACCTACGAGCAGTACTTC. The chain links TRBV10-3 to TRBJ2-7, with D perhaps given as TRBD1 or TRBD2 (5 bases each). V was shortened by 0 bases and J by 2 bases, with 14 bases between the two germline ends. Per the germline V gene, CDR1 is ENHRY and CDR2 is SYGVKD. The CDR3 loop spans 16 amino acids.